This T cell receptor beta chain is drawn from a study of graft-versus-host responses after intestinal transplantation. The wider study: Multivisceral, liver-intestinal, or isolated intestinal transplants were given to recipients.

The repertoire was sequenced with immunoSEQ multiplex PCR; TCRdb's copy has only in-frame clones and lacks some. The table records fewer than 50,000 clones, 65% to 85% of them present only once. V was trimmed by 10 bases and J by 4 bases, leaving 19 bases between them. CDR1 and CDR2 from the germline V gene are MNHNS and SASEGT. The CDR3 extends over 14 amino acids. As regards this clone: Its antigen is as yet unknown.

Study results and caveats: When patients had graft-donor T cell macrochimerism, their allografts held high graft-versus-host to host-versus-graft clonal ratios. GvH clones occurred in recipient marrow; some first appeared in ileum or blood.

The specimen comprised unstimulated CD4+ T cells sorted from spleen or lymph node cells, sampled before transplant. The chain is built from TRBV6-1 and TRBJ1-1; no firm D call. The source is a human donor who was the organ donor for an intestinal transplant. CDR3 protein: CAIEPWRRGTEAFF. The CDR3 region has the DNA TGTGCCATCGAGCCGTGGCGCCGTGGCACTGAAGCTTTCTTT.